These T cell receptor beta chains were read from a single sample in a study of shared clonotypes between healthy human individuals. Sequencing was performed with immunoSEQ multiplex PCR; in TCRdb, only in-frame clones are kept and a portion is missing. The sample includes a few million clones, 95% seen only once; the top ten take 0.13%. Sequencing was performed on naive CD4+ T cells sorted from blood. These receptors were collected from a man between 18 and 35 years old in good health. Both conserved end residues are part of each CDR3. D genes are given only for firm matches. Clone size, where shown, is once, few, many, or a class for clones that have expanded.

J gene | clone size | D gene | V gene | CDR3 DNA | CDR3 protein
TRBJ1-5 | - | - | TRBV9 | TGTGCCAGCAGCGTAGGATCGGACAGCAATCAGCCCCAGCATTTT | CASSVGSDSNQPQHF
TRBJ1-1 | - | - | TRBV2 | TGTGCAACCTCCCAGGTCCGAACTGAAGCTTTCTTT | CATSQVRTEAFF
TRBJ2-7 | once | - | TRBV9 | TGTGCCAGCAGCGTACAAGGGGCGAATTCCGAGCAGTACTTC | CASSVQGANSEQYF
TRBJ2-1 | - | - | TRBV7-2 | TGTGCCAGCAGCTTAGGGTCCGGAGGGGCCGAGCAGTTCTTC | CASSLGSGGAEQFF
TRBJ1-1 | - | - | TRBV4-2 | TGTGCCAGCAGCCAGGCTACGGTGAACACTGAAGCTTTCTTT | CASSQATVNTEAFF
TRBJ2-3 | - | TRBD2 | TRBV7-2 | TGTGCCAGCAGCTTACGAGGCCTAGCGGGAGACACAGATACGCAGTATTTT | CASSLRGLAGDTDTQYF
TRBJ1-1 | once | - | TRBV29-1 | TGCAGCGTTGAAGGGCTACAGATTATGAACACTGAAGCTTTCTTT | CSVEGLQIMNTEAFF
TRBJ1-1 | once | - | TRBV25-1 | TGTGCCAGCAGCAGGGACGGGATGAACACTGAAGCTTTCTTT | CASSRDGMNTEAFF
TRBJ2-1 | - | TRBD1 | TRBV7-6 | TGTGCCAGCAGCGCATTGTACAGGGGAATGTACAATGAGCAGTTCTTC | CASSALYRGMYNEQFF
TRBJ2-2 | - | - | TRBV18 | TGTGCCAGCTCACCACCGGGGAGGGGGCTCGCCGGGGAGCTGTTTTTT | CASSPPGRGLAGELFF
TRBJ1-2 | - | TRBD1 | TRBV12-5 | TGTGCTAGTGGTTTGACTCCCGGGACAGCCTCCTTC | CASGLTPGTASF
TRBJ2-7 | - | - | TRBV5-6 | TGTGCCAGCAGCTTTCGGACTACCCATTCCTACGAGCAGTACTTC | CASSFRTTHSYEQYF
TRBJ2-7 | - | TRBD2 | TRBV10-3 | TGTGCCATCAGTGATAGCGGGACGGCCTACGAGCAGTACTTC | CAISDSGTAYEQYF
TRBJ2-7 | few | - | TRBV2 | TGTGCCAGCAGTGTCACACGGGGGTCCTACGAGCAGTACTTC | CASSVTRGSYEQYF
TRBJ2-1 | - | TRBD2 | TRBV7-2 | TGTGCCAGCAGCTTAGATGTTGTGGCGGGGGGTAATGAGCAGTTCTTC | CASSLDVVAGGNEQFF
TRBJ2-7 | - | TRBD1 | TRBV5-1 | TGCGCCAGCAGCCCGGACAGGGGGCAGGACGAGCAGTACTTC | CASSPDRGQDEQYF
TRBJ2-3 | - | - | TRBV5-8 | TGTGCCAGCAGCTTTCGGCAGTCGGGCACAGATACGCAGTATTTT | CASSFRQSGTDTQYF
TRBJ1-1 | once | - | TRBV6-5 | TGTGCCAGCACCCCCGGCGGAGGGGAGAGGACTGAAGCTTTCTTT | CASTPGGGERTEAFF
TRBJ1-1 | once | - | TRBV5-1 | TGCGCCAGCAGCTCAACAGGTGGACTGAAGCACACTGAAGCTTTCTTT | CASSSTGGLKHTEAFF
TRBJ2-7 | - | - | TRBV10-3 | TGTGCCATCAGTTCTTTCTCCTACGAGCAGTACTTC | CAISSFSYEQYF
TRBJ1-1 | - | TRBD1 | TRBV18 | TGTGCCAGCTCACAAAGGACAGGGGAGAACACTGAAGCTTTCTTT | CASSQRTGENTEAFF
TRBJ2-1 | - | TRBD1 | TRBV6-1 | TGTGCCAGCAGTGAACCTGGGACAGGGAACGAAAAGTTCTTC | CASSEPGTGNEKFF
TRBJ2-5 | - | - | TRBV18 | TGTGCCAGCTCACCACCGGTACGGGGTTTACAAGAGACCCAGTACTTC | CASSPPVRGLQETQYF
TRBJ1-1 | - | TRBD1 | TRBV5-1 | TGCGCCAGCAGCCCGGACAGGGGGAGCACTGAAGCTTTCTTT | CASSPDRGSTEAFF
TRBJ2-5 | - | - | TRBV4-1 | TGCGCCAGCAGCCAAGATCGGACGGGGGCCGGCGAAGAGACCCAGTACTTC | CASSQDRTGAGEETQYF
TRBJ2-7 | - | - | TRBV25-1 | TGTGCCAGCAGCCTTGAAAGGGGGCCCGGGGGCTACGAGCAGTACTTC | CASSLERGPGGYEQYF
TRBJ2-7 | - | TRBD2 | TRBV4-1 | TGCGCCAGCAGCCAACAAGGAGCGGGGGGAGGTGGCGAGCAGTACTTC | CASSQQGAGGGGEQYF
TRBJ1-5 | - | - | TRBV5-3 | TGTGCCAGAAGCAGGGTAAAGACAGCTTATAGCAATCAGCCCCAGCATTTT | CARSRVKTAYSNQPQHF
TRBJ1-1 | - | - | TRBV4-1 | TGCGCCAGCAGCCAATACCCAGGGGAGGGACCCGCTGAAGCTTTCTTT | CASSQYPGEGPAEAFF
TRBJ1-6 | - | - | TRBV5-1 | TGCGCCAGCAGCTTGGAGGGAAGCAATTCACCCCTCCACTTT | CASSLEGSNSPLHF
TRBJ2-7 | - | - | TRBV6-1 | TGTGCCAGCAGTGAAGCTTTTAGTTGGTGGGACTCCTACGAGCAGTACTTC | CASSEAFSWWDSYEQYF
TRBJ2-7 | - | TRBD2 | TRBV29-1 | TGCAGCGTCCCCGGGAGGGAAGACTTC | CSVPGREDF
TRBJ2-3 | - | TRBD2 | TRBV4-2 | TGTGCCAGCAGCCAAGGATCTAGCGGGGGAACAGGTACGCAGTATTTT | CASSQGSSGGTGTQYF
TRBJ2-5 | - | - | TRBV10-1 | TGCGCCAGCAGTGACCGGGCGAGGGAGACCCAGTACTTC | CASSDRARETQYF
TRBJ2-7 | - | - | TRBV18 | TGTGCCAGCTCACCAGGCGCAGTCTCCTACGAGCAGTACTTC | CASSPGAVSYEQYF
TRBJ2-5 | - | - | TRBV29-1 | TGCAGCGCAAAAGGCGGACAGTTTCAAGAGACCCAGTACTTC | CSAKGGQFQETQYF
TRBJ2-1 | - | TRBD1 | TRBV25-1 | TGTGCCAGCAGTGAAGGATCGGGACAGGGGGCCGGTGAGCAGTTCTTC | CASSEGSGQGAGEQFF
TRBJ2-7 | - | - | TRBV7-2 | TGTGCCAGCAGCATCGACCCTTCCTACGAGCAGTACTTC | CASSIDPSYEQYF
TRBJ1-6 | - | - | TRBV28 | TGTGCCAGCAGCTCCTTACCTTCACCCCTCCACTTT | CASSSLPSPLHF
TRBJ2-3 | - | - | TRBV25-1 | TGTGCCAGCAGTGCTTCCGACGGGTCAGATACGCAGTATTTT | CASSASDGSDTQYF
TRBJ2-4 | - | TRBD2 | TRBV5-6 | TGTGCCAGCAGCCAGGGACTAGCGGCCTGGTACAAAAACATTCAGTACTTC | CASSQGLAAWYKNIQYF
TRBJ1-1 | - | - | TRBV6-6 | TGTGCTACGAAGACGGGGGTAAACACTGAAGCTTTCTTT | CATKTGVNTEAFF
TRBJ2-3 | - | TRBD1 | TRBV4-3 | TGCGCCAGCAGTCAGACAGGGGCAACAGATACGCAGTATTTT | CASSQTGATDTQYF
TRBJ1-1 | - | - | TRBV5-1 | TGCGCCAGCAGCTTGGAAACAGCCTCGGCGGCTTTCTTT | CASSLETASAAFF
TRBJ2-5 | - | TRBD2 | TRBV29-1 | TGCAGCATACGACTAGCGCTGGAGACCCAGTACTTC | CSIRLALETQYF
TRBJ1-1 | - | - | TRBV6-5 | TGTGCCAGCAGGTATTCCGGGCAAGAAAACACTGAAGCTTTCTTT | CASRYSGQENTEAFF
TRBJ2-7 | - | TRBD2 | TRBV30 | TGTGCCTGGGGGGGGGACTTTACGGCCACCTACGAGCAGTACTTC | CAWGGDFTATYEQYF
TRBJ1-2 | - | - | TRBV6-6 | TGTGCCAGCAGCCGGGCGGACAGAAGCTATGGCTACACCTTC | CASSRADRSYGYTF
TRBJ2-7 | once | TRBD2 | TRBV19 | TGTGCCAGTAGTAAAAGCGGGAGCGGGCACGAGCAGTACTTC | CASSKSGSGHEQYF